This TCR beta chain was identified during a study of control samples from healthy donors and cancer patients (dated by TCRdb to the early 2020s). Libraries were prepared through the immunoSEQ multiplex PCR assay. TCRdb limited this immuneACCESS table to in-frame rearrangements with V and J called. A share of clones is missing; checked studies link under half to unresolved V genes, and the rest is unexplained. Across this sample there are approximately 150,000 clones, with over 85% seen only once. The ten largest clones take up just over 7.5% of the sample. Taken from cysteine to phenylalanine, the CDR3 has 13 residues. The only DNA kept is the CDR3, 39 bases in frame from the first base. Reading the germline V gene gives CDR1 SGHTA and CDR2 FQGNSA. The V end loses 1 base and the J end loses 4 bases, and a stretch of 6 bases separates them. For this clone: It lacks a known antigen. Qualities for individual bases were not recorded, and no much larger clone is one base off. This CDR3 is also generated by other DNA sequences in the sample.

Input material: PBMCs. The rearranged chain carries TRBV7-2 and TRBJ2-3; matching of 5 bases hints at TRBD2 as the D gene. The source is a man aged 45-65 years with head and neck cancer. The CDR3: CASSLGGADTQYF. The nucleotide sequence reads as follows: TGTGCCAGCAGCTTAGGGGGAGCAGATACGCAGTATTTT. The entire variable domain, with the stretches around the CDR3 drawn from the reference TRBV7-2 and TRBJ2-3 proteins, is GAGVSQSPSNKVTEKGKDVELRCDPISGHTALYWYRQSLGQGLEFLIYFQGNSAPDKSGLPSDRFSAERTGGSVSTLTIQRTQQEDSAVYLCASSLGGADTQYFGPGTRLTVL.